The clone carrying this TCR beta chain has a handful of counts. Its target is not known. This record belongs to a study of response to subunit inactivated influenza vaccine. General observations from the study: The authors suggested that few new T cells are recruited per seasonal influenza vaccination.

The CDR3 spans 17 residues. Germline assignment: CDR1 SGHVS and CDR2 FQNEAQ. Trimming took off 4 bases at V and 1 base at J, with 14 bases between the two ends. Each CDR3 protein is one row after TCRdb ran MiXCR on the RT-PCR reads. The sample carries about 160,000 distinct CDR3 sequences, approximately 10% recorded once. V is TRBV7-8 and J is TRBJ2-6, with D maybe TRBD1 (5 bases). The sample in question was non-naive T cells sorted from PBMCs, obtained about 40 days after vaccination. This receptor was identified in a man aged 50-59 years who received an inactivated influenza vaccine. DNA of the CDR3: TGTGCCAGCAGCTCCCTTCGGCAGGGTTCTGGGGCCAACGTCCTGACTTTC. Amino acids: CASSSLRQGSGANVLTF.